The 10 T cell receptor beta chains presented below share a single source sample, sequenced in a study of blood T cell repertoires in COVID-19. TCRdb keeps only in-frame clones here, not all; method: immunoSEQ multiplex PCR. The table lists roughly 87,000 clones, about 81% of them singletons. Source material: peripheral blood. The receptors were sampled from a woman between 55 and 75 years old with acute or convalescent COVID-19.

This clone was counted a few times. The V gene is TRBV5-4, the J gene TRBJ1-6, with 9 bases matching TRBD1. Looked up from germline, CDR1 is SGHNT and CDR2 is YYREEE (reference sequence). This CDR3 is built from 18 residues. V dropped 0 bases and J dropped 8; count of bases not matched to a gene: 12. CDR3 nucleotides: TGTGCCAGCAGCTTGGGATTCCGGGACAGGGTTGGAGATTCACCCCTCCACTTT. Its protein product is CASSLGFRDRVGDSPLHF. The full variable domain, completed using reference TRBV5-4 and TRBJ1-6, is ETGVTQSPTHLIKTRGQQVTLRCSSQSGHNTVSWYQQALGQGPQFIFQYYREEENGRGNFPPRFSGLQFPNYSSELNVNALELDDSALYLCASSLGFRDRVGDSPLHFGNGTRLTVT.

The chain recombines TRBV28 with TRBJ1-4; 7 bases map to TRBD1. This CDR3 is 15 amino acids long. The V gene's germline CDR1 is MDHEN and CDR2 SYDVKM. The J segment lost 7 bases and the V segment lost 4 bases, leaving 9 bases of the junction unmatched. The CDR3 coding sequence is TGTGCCAGCAGTTCATTGACAGGGTCGAGTGAAAAACTGTTTTTT. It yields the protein CASSSLTGSSEKLFF.

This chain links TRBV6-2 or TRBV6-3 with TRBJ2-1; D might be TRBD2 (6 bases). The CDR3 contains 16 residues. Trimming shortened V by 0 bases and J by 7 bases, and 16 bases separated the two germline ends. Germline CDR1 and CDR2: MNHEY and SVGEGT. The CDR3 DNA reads TGTGCCAGCAGTTACTCGATGGGCGGGGTATCTAATGAGCAGTTCTTC. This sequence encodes CASSYSMGGVSNEQFF.

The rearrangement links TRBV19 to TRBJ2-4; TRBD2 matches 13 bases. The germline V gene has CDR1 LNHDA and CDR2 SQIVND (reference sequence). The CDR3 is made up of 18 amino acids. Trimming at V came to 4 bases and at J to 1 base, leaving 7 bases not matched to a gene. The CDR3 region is CASSNVMGLAGAKNIQYF. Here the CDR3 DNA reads TGTGCCAGTAGTAACGTGATGGGACTAGCGGGGGCCAAAAACATTCAGTACTTC.

In nucleotides, the CDR3 is TGTGCCAGCCATATTTCTAGGGGGCGGGGGGTCCCAGATACGCAGTATTTT. Amino acid sequence: CASHISRGRGVPDTQYF. V and J are TRBV27 and TRBJ2-3, with a tentative D call TRBD2 (8 bases). The V end lost 8 bases, the J end lost 4 bases, and 25 bases lay between the germline ends. CDR1 is MNHEY and CDR2 is SMNVEV in the germline V gene (reference sequence). The CDR3 sequence is 17 residues long.

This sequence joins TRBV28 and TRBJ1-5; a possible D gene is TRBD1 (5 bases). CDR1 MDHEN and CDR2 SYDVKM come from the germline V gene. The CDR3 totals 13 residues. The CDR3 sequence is CAEGANSNQPQHF. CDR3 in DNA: TGTGCGGAAGGGGCGAATAGCAATCAGCCCCAGCATTTT.

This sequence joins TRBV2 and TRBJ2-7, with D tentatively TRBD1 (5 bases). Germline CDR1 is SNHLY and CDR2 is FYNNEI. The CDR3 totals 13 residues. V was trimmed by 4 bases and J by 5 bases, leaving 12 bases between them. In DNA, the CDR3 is TGTGCCAGCAGTGGAATAGGGGTGGACGAGCAGTACTTC. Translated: CASSGIGVDEQYF. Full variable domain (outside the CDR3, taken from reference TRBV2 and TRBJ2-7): EPEVTQTPSHQVTQMGQEVILRCVPISNHLYFYWYRQILGQKVEFLVSFYNNEISEKSEIFDDQFSVERPDGSNFTLKIRSTKLEDSAMYFCASSGIGVDEQYFGPGTRLTVT.

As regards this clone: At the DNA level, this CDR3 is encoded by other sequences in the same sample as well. CDR3 DNA: TGTGCCAGCAGTTATGCGGACAGGGGCTACGAGCAGTACTTC. As protein: CASSYADRGYEQYF. This chain joins TRBV6-6 and TRBJ2-7, with 9 bases lining up with TRBD1. The CDR3 runs to 14 residues. V dropped 3 bases and J dropped 3; count of bases not matched to a gene: 3. Germline loops: CDR1 MNHNY, CDR2 SVGAGI (reference sequence).

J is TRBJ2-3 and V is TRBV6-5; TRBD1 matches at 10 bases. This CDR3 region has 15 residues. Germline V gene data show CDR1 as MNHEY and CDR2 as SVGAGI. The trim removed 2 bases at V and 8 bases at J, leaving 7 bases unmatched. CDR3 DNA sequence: TGTGCCAGCAGTTACACGGGACAGGGGCCCGGTACGCAGTATTTT. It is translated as CASSYTGQGPGTQYF.

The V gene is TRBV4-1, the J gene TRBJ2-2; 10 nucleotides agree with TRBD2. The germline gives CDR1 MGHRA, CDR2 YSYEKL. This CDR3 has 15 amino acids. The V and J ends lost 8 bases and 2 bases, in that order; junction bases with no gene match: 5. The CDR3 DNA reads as TGCGCCAGCGAGCGGGGGGGCCGAAACACCGGGGAGCTGTTTTTT. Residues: CASERGGRNTGELFF.